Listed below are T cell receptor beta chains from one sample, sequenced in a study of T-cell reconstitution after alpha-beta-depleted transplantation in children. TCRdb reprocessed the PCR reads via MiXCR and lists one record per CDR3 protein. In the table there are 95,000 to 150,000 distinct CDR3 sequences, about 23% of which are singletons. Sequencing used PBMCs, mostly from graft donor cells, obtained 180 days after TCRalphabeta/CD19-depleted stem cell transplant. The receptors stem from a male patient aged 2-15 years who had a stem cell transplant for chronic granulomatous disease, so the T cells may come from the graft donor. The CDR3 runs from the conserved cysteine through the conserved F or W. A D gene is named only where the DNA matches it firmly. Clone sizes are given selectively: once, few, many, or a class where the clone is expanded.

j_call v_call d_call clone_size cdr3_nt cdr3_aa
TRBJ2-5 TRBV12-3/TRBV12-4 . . TGTGCCAGCAAGGAGGGGGGGGCGGCGAGTACCCAGTACTTC CASKEGGAASTQYF
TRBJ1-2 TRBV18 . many TGTGCCAGCTCACCAAGCAACAGGGTAATCTATGGCTACACCTTC CASSPSNRVIYGYTF
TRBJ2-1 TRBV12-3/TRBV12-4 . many TGTGCCAGCAGACAAGCTTTCAATGAGCAGTTCTTC CASRQAFNEQFF
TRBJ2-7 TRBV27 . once TGTGCCAGCAGTTTAGACAGGACAATCTACGAGCAGTACTTC CASSLDRTIYEQYF
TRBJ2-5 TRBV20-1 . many TGCAGTGCTAGCTACGAGACCCAGTACTTC CSASYETQYF
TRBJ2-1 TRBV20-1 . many TGCAGTGCGGCACAGTCGTACAATGAGCAGTTCTTC CSAAQSYNEQFF
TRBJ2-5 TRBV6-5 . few TGTGCCAGCACCCCCCGAGGGGCCGTGAGAGAGACCCAGTACTTC CASTPRGAVRETQYF
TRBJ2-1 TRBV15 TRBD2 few TGTGCCACCAGCAGAGAACCCGGGACTAGCATCGATGAGCAGTTCTTC CATSREPGTSIDEQFF
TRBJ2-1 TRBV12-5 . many TGTGCTAGTGGTTTGGTCGTAAGGGGATTCTCCTACAATGAGCAGTTCTTC CASGLVVRGFSYNEQFF
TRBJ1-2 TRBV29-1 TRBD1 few TGCAGCGTTGGGCCTTTTGACAGGGGTAACTATGGCTACACCTTC CSVGPFDRGNYGYTF
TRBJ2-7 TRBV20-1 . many TGCAGTGCCCAGGGTTCACCTTCCTACGAGCAGTACTTC CSAQGSPSYEQYF
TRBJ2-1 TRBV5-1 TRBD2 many TGCGCCAGCACAACCGGGACTAACATAGGCTATGAGCAGTTCTTC CASTTGTNIGYEQFF
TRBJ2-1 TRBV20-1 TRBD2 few TGCAGTGCTAGCGGGGCGGGAGATGAGCAGTTCTTC CSASGAGDEQFF
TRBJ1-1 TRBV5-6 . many TGTGCCAGCAGCTTGGCAGCGCAGGCGCCCGAAGCTTTCTTT CASSLAAQAPEAFF